This T cell receptor (beta chain) was sequenced during a study of glioma-infiltrating T cells. General study results and limits: Non-neoplastic patients had below-expected tissue-blood divergence, while all gliomas exceeded expectation.

As for this clonotype: Its target is unknown.

TCR alpha and beta CDR3 regions were amplified from RNA using iRepertoire nested multiplex PCR. TCRdb re-derived calls from the multiplex PCR reads in MiXCR, one entry per CDR3 protein. This table has fewer than 500,000 distinct CDR3 sequences, around 45% appearing once. The sequencing sample was made of glioma tissue, nonneoplastic brain tissue, or PBMCs (not recorded which). This TCR was recovered from a human donor with low-grade glioma or glioblastoma, undergoing nonglioma brain surgery, or in good health (not recorded which).

The CDR3 protein is CASTITVTDTQYF. CDR3 DNA: TGTGCCAGCACCATAACCGTAACAGATACGCAGTATTTT. The gene calls are TRBV12-3 or TRBV12-4 and TRBJ2-3; no clear D. Trimming cost V 7 bases and J 3 bases, with 11 bases left between them. The CDR3 contains 13 residues.